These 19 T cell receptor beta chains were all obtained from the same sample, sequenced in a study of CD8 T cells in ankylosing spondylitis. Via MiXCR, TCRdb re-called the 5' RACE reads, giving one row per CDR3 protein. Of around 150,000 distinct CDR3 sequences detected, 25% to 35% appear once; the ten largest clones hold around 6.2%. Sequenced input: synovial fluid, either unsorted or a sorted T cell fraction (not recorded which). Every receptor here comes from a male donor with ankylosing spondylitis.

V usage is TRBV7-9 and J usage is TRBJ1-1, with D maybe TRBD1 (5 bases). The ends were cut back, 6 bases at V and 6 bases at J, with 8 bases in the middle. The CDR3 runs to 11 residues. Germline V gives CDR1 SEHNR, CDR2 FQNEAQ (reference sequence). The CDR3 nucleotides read TGTGCCAGCAGTGGGACGTCTGAAGCTTTCTTT. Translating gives CASSGTSEAFF.

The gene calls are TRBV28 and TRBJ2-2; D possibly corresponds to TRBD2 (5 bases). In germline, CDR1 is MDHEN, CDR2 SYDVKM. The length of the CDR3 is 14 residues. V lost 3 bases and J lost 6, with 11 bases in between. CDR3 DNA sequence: TGTGCCAGCAGTTTGAGGGCTATCGCCGGGGAGCTGTTTTTT. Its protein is CASSLRAIAGELFF.

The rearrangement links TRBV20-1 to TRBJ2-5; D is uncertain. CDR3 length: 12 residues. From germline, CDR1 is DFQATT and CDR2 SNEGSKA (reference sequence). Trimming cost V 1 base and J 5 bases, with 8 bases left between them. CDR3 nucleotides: TGCAGTGCTAGAGGCCCCGGCGAGACCCAGTACTTC. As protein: CSARGPGETQYF.

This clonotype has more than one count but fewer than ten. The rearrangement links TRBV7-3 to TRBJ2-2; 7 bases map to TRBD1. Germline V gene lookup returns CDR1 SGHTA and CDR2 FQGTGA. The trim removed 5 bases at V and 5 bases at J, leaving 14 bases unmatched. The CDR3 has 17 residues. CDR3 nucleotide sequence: TGTGCCAGCAGCCCGTGGGACAGACAGAGATGGACCGGGGAGCTGTTTTTT. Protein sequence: CASSPWDRQRWTGELFF. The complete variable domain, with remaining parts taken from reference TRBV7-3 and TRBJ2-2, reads GAGVSQTPSNKVTEKGKYVELRCDPISGHTALYWYRQSLGQGPEFLIYFQGTGAADDSGLPNDRFFAVRPEGSVSTLKIQRTERGDSAVYLCASSPWDRQRWTGELFFGEGSRLTVL.

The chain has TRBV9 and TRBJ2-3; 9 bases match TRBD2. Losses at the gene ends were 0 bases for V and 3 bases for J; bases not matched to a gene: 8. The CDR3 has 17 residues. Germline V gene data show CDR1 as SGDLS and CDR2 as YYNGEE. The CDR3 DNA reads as TGTGCCAGCAGCGTAGGGGTAGCGGGAGAGGGGACAGATACGCAGTATTTT. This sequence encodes CASSVGVAGEGTDTQYF.

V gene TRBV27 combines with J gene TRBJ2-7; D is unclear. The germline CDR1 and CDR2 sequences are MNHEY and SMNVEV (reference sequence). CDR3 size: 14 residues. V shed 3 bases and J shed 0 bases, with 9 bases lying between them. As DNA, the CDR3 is TGTGCCAGCAGTTTGAAAGGGCTCTCCTACGAGCAGTACTTC. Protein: CASSLKGLSYEQYF.

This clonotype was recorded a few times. This CDR3 is CSVRQGAYEQYF. CDR3 coding DNA: TGCAGCGTCCGACAGGGGGCCTACGAGCAGTACTTC. The chain recombines TRBV29-1 with TRBJ2-7, with 9 bases identical to TRBD1. Germline CDR1 is SQVTM and CDR2 is ANQGSEA. The CDR3 runs to 12 residues. The trim removed 6 bases at V and 2 bases at J, leaving 2 bases unmatched.

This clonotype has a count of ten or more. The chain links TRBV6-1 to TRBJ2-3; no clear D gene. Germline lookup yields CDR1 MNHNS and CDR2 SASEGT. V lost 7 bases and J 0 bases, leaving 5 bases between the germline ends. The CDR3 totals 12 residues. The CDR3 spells CASTGSTDTQYF. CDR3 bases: TGTGCCAGCACAGGTAGCACAGATACGCAGTATTTT.

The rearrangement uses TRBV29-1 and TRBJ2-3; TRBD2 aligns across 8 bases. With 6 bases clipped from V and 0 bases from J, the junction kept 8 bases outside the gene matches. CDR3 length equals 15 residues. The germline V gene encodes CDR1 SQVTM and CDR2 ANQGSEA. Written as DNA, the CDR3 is TGCAGCGTGGGGGTTAGCGGGGCTAGCACAGATACGCAGTATTTT. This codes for CSVGVSGASTDTQYF.

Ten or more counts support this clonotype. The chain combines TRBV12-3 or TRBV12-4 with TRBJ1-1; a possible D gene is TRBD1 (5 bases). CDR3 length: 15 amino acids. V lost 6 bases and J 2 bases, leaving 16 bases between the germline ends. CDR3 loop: CASSSWGGSNTEAFF. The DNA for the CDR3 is TGTGCCAGCAGCTCCTGGGGGGGTAGTAACACTGAAGCTTTCTTT.

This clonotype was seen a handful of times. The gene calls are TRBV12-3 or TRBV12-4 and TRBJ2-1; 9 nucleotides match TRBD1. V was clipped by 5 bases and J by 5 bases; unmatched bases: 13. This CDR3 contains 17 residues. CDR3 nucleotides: TGTGCCAGCAGTCTAGGGACAGGGATCGTGAGGGACAATGAGCAGTTCTTC. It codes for CASSLGTGIVRDNEQFF.

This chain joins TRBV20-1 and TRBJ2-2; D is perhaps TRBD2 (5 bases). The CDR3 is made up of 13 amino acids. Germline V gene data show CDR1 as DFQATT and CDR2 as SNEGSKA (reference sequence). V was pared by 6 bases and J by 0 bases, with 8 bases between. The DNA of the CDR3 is TGCAGTGCGCCCGGGACGAACACCGGGGAGCTGTTTTTT. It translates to CSAPGTNTGELFF.

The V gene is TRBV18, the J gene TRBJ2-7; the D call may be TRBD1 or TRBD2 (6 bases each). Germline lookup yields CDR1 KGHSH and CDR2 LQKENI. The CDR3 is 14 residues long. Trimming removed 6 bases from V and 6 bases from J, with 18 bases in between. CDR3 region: CASSPGEQGPEQYF. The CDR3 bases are TGTGCCAGCTCCCCGGGGGAACAGGGACCCGAGCAGTACTTC.

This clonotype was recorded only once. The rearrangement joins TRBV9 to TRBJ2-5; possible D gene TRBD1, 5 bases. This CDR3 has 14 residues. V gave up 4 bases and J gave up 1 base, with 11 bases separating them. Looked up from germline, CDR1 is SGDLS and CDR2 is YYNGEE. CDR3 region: CASSSTATQETQYF. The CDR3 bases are TGTGCCAGCAGCTCGACAGCAACCCAAGAGACCCAGTACTTC.

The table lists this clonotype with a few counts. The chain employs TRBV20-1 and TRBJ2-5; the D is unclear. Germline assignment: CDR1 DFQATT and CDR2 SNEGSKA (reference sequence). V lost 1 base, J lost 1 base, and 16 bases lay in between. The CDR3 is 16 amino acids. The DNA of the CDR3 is TGCAGTGCTAGAGCACTCGATGAGCTATCCCAAGAGACCCAGTACTTC. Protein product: CSARALDELSQETQYF.

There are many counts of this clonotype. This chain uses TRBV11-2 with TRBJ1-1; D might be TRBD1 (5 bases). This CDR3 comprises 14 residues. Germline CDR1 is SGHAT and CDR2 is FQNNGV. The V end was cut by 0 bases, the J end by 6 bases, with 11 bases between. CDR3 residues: CASSLDNRNAEAFF. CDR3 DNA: TGTGCCAGCAGCTTAGATAACAGGAATGCTGAAGCTTTCTTT.

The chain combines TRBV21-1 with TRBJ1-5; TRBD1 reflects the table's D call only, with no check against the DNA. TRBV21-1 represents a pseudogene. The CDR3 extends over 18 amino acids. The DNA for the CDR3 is TGTGCCAGCAGCATTTTTAGGGGCAGGGGGTTCCACAATCAGCCCCAGCATTTT. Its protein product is CASSIFRGRGFHNQPQHF.

CDR3 bases: TGTGCCAGCAGCCGGACTAGCGGGGGCCAAGATACGCAGTATTTT. Residues: CASSRTSGGQDTQYF. V usage is TRBV7-3 and J usage is TRBJ2-3, with TRBD2 matching 13 bases. From germline, CDR1 is SGHTA and CDR2 FQGTGA. The CDR3 is 15 amino acids. The ends lost 5 bases at V and 5 bases at J; junction bases unmatched: 4.

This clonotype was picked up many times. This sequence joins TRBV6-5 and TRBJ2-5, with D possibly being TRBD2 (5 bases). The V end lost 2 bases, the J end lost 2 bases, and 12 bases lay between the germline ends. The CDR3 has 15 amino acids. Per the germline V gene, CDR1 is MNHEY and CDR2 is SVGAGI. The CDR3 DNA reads TGTGCCAGCAGTTACGGGTCGCGGGCTCAAGAGACCCAGTACTTC. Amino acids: CASSYGSRAQETQYF.